This T cell receptor (beta chain) was obtained from a study of T cells after posttransplantation cyclophosphamide. TCRdb's table, derived via immunoSEQ multiplex PCR, lists solely in-frame clones and lacks some. Of a few thousand clones in the sample, about four fifths were seen once. A marrow graft followed busulfan-fludarabine conditioning, with cyclophosphamide on days +3 and +4. The sequence came from a male patient aged 45-60 years who received an allogeneic stem cell transplant from a related donor and was CMV-positive. The T cells may partly be graft donor cells. The starting material was PBMCs, obtained after allogeneic stem cell transplant with posttransplant cyclophosphamide.

Here the CDR3 reads CASSVTGVGTGELFF. CDR3 DNA: TGTGCCAGCAGCGTAACGGGAGTGGGAACCGGGGAGCTGTTTTTT. The chain recombines TRBV9 with TRBJ2-2; maybe TRBD2 (6 bases). The CDR3 is made up of 15 amino acids. CDR1 SGDLS and CDR2 YYNGEE come from the germline V gene. V was trimmed by 1 base and J by 5 bases, leaving 12 bases between them.